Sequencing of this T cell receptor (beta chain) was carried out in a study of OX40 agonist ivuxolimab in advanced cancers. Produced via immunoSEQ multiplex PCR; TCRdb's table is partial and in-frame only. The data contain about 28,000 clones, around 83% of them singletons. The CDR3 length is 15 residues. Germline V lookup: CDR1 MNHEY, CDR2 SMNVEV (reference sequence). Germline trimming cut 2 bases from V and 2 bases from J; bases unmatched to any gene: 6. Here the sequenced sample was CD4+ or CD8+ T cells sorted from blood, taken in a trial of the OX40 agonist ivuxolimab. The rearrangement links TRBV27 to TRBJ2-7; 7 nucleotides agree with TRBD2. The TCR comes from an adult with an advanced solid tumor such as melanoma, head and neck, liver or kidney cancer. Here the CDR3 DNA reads TGTGCCAGCAGTTTAACGGGGGGAATGACCTACGAGCAGTACTTC. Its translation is CASSLTGGMTYEQYF.